This TCR beta chain was recovered during a study of CD8 T cells in ankylosing spondylitis. Comments on this clonotype: The target antigen is unknown.

Germline V gene data show CDR1 as SEHNR and CDR2 as FQNEAQ (reference sequence). The CDR3 is 17 residues long. The V gene end was trimmed by 4 bases and the J gene end by 6 bases; junction bases not matched to a gene: 11. Each CDR3 protein gets one entry after TCRdb re-called the 5' RACE reads with MiXCR. In the table there are 390,000 or so distinct CDR3 sequences, about a fifth of which are singletons. Study observations and caveats: Within peripheral blood, clones linked to disease were CD8+ and relatively rare. Made up of fewer than 10 highly homologous variants, a TCR beta motif appeared characteristic of ankylosing spondylitis blood.

This chain links TRBV7-9 with TRBJ2-1; 11 bases align to TRBD2. The material sequenced was blood, either unsorted or a sorted T cell fraction (not recorded which). This TCR derives from a male donor with ankylosing spondylitis. The CDR3 DNA follows: TGTGCCAGCAGCTCCCCCAGGGCTAGCGGGAGGACCAATGAGCAGTTCTTC. Amino acids: CASSSPRASGRTNEQFF.